This T cell receptor (beta chain) was captured in a study of OX40 agonist ivuxolimab in advanced cancers. TCRdb's copy holds only in-frame clones and misses some; the assay was immunoSEQ multiplex PCR. The sample consists of more than 65,000 clones, under 80% of them appearing once. J lost 1 base, V lost 0 bases, and 5 bases had no gene match. This CDR3 has 17 residues. Germline loops: CDR1 SNHLY, CDR2 FYNNEI. Autoimmune disease history or systemic immunosuppression meant exclusion. The chain links TRBV2 to TRBJ2-3; 9 bases map to TRBD2. The sequence derives from an adult with an advanced solid tumor such as melanoma, head and neck, liver or kidney cancer. The sample in question was CD4+ or CD8+ T cells sorted from blood, obtained in a trial of the OX40 agonist ivuxolimab. The CDR3 nucleotides read TGTGCCAGCAGTGAAGCTTCTAGCGGGGCCCGCACAGATACGCAGTATTTT. Its protein is CASSEASSGARTDTQYF.